These T cell receptor beta chains were read from a single sample in a study of beta chain features in type 1 diabetes. The table came from immunoSEQ multiplex PCR; TCRdb's copy has only in-frame clones and leaves some out. Altogether around 690,000 clones are present, 9.5% to 15% being singletons, with the ten largest covering about 0.11%. The sequenced sample consisted of naive CD4+ T cells from blood. Receptors originate from a man aged 25-40 years with type 1 diabetes. Both conserved end residues are part of each CDR3. Each record gives: V gene, CDR3 protein.

>TRBV25-1
CASSGGLLSSYEQYF
>TRBV29-1
CSVEGDGGVNYGYTF
>TRBV6-6
CASSHIVRDGQPQHF
>TRBV5-1
CASSSWTSGGRTDTQYF
>TRBV28
CASSPTTPNTGELFF
>TRBV11-2
CASSSRAGATGEQFF
>TRBV9
CASSEGDQPQHF
>TRBV6-5
CASSPVGANVLTF
>TRBV5-1
CASSQGGRGTDTQYF
>TRBV7-2
CASSSRRYNSPLHF
>TRBV27
CASSLSTSGSYEQYF
>TRBV20-1
CSAPLDTQYF
>TRBV5-4
CASSLATARLYNEQFF
>TRBV18
CASSQEQYNEQFF
>TRBV29-1
CSVVGTQGIGYEQYF
>TRBV30
CACSRDTLYEQYF
>TRBV2
CASSELPAGEQFF
>TRBV4-3
CASSQDAGRPYNQPQHF
>TRBV20-1
CSARRREKLFF
>TRBV5-4
CANHRDRNNEQFF
>TRBV29-1
CSVETLLTDTQYF
>TRBV18
CASSPEETNTEAFF
>TRBV9
CASSVEGQGAYGYTF
>TRBV9
CASSVAPGGEVSSPLHF
>TRBV5-4
CASGLGPTGVHVYNEQFF
>TRBV6-1
CASREQGGSNQPQHF
>TRBV7-2
CASSLAAGTDNSPLHF
>TRBV7-9
CASSLGAGDVGELFF
>TRBV11-1
CASAPRATDTQYF
>TRBV7-2
CASSPTGGSGANVLTF
>TRBV18
CASSPGADYGYTF
>TRBV27
CASRPGRAESPLHF
>TRBV13
CASRWTELSKSRANVLTF
>TRBV7-2
CASSPRQGGTEAFF
>TRBV7-8
CASTLTGGYEQYF
>TRBV4-1
CASSHRPEGGEQFF
>TRBV9
CASSVGAGTDTQYF
>TRBV7-8
CASSLQQEGNYGYTF
>TRBV4-3
CASSQDGYGTGNEKLFF
>TRBV10-3
CAISESGGPEAFF
>TRBV7-9
CASTLGGELFF
>TRBV6-5
CASSQGGSYNSPLHF
>TRBV11-3
CASSFGGPDEQYF
>TRBV10-3
CAINTGQGDYGYTF
>TRBV5-1
CASSVEENMNTEAFF
>TRBV20-1
CSAGGRTEAFF
>TRBV10-3
CAISRGDSGNQPQHF
>TRBV10-2
CASMTGEFNQPQHF
>TRBV6-6
CASSYVPSYNEQFF
>TRBV7-2
CASSLNARETQYF
>TRBV5-6
CASSLYGDTQYF
>TRBV5-6
CASSLAMAEGNSPLHF
>TRBV7-9
CASSLDIPYEQYF
>TRBV29-1
CSEGTSTDTQYF
>TRBV6-6
CASSDRGHEQFF
>TRBV29-1
CSAGLDSYEQYF